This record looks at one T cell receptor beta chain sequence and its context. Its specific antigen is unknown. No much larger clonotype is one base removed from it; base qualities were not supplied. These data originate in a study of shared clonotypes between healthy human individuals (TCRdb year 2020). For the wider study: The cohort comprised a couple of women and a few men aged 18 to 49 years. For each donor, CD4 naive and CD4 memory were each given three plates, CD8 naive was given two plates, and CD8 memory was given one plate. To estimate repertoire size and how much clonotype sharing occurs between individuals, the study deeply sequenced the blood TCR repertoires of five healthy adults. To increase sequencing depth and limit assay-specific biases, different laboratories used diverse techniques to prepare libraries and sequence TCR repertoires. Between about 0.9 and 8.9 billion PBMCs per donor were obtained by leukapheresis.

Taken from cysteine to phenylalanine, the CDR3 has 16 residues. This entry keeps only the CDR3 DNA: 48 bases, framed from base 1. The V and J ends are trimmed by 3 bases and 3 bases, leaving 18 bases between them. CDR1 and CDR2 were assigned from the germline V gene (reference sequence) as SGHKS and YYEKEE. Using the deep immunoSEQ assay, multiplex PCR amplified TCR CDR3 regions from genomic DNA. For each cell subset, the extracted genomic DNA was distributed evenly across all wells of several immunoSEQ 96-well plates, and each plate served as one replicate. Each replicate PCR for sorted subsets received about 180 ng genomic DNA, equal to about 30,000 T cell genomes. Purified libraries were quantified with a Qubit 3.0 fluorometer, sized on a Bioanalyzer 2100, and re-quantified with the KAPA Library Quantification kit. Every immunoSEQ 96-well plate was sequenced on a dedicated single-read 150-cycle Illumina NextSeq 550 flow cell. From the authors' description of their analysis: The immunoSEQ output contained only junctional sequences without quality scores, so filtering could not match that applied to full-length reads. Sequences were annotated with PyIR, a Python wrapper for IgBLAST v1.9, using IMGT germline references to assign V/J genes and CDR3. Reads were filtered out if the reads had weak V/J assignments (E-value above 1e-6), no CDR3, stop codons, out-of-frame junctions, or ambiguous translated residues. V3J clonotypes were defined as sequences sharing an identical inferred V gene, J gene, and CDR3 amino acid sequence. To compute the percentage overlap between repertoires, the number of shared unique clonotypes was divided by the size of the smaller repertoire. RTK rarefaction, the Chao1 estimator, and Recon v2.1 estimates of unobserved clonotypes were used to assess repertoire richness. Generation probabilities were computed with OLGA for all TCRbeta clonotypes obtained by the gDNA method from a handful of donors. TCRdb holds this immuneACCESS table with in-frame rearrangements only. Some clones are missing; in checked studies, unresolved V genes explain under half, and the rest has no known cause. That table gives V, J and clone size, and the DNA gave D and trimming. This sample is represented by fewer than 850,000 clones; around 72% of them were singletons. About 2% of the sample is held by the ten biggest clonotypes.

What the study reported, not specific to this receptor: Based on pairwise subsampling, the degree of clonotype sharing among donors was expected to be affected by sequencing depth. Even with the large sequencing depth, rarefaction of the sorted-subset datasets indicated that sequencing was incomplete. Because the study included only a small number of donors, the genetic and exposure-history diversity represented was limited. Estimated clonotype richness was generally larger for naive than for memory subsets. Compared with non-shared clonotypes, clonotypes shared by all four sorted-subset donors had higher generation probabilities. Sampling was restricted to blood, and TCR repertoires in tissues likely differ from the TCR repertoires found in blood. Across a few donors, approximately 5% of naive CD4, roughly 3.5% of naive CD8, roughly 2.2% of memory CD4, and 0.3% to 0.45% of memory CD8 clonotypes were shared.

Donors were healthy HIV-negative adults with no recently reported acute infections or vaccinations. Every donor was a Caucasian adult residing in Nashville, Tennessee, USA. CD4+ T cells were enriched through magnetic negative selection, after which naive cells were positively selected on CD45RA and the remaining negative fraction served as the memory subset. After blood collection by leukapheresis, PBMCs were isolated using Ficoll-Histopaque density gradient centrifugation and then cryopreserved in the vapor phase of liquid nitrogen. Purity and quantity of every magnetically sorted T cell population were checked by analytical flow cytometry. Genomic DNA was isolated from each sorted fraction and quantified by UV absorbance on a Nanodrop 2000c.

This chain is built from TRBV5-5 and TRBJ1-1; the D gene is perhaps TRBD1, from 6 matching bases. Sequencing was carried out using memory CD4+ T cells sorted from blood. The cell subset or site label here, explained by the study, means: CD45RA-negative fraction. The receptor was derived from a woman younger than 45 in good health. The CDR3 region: CASSYGQFRGHTEAFF. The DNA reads TGTGCCAGCAGCTATGGACAGTTCCGCGGTCACACTGAAGCTTTCTTT.